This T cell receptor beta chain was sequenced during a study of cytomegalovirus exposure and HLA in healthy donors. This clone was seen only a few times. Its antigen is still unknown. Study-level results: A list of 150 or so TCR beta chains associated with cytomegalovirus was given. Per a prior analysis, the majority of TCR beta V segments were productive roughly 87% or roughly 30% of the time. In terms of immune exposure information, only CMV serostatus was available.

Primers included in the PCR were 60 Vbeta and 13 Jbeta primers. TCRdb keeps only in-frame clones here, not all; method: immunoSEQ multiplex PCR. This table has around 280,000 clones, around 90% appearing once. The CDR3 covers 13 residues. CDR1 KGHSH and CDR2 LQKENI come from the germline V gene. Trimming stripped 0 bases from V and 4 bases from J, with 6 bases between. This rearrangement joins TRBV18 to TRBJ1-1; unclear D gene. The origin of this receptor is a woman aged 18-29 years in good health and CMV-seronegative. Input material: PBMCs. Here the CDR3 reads CASSPPGSTEAFF. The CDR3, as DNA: TGTGCCAGCTCACCACCAGGGAGCACTGAAGCTTTCTTT.